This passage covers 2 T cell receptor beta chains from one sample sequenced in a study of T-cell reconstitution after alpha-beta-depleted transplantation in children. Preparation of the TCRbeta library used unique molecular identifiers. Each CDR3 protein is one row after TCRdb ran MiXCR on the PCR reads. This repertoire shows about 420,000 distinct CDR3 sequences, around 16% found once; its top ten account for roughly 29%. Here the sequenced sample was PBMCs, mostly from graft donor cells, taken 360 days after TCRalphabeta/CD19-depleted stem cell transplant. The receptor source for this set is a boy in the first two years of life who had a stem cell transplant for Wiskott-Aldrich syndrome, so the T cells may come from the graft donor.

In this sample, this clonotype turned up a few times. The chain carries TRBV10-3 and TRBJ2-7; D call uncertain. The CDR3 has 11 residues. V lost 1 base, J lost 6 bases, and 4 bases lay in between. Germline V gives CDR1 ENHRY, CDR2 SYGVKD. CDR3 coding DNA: TGTGCCATCAGTGAGTTTGGCGAGCAGTACTTC. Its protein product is CAISEFGEQYF.

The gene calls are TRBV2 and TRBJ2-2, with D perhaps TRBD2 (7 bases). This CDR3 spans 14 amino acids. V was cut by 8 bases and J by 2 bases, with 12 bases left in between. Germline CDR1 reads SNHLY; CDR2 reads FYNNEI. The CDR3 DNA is TGTGCCAGCGGGGAGGGGACAAACACCGGGGAGCTGTTTTTT. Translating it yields CASGEGTNTGELFF.